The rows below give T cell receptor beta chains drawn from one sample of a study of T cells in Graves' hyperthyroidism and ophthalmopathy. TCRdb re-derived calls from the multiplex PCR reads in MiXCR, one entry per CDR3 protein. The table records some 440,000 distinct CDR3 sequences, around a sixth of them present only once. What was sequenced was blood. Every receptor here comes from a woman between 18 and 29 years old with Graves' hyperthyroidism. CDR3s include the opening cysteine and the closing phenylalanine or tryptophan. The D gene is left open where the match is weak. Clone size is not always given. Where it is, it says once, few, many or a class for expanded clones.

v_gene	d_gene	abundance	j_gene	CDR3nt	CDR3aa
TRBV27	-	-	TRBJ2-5	TGTGCCAGCAGCCGCGGGCCTTTCAAAGAGACCCAGTACTTC	CASSRGPFKETQYF
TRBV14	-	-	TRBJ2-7	TGTGCCAGCAGCCAAGTCGCAGGGTACGAGCAGCACTTC	CASSQVAGYEQHF
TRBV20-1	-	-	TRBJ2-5	TGCAGTGCTAGTTTCGGGGGGCCAGAGTACTTC	CSASFGGPEYF
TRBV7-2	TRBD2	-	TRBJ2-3	TGTGCCGGCAGCCGACGTCAACTAGCGGGGTCAGATACGCAGTATTTT	CAGSRRQLAGSDTQYF
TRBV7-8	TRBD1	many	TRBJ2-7	TGTGCCAGCAGCTTATTCGGACAGGGTTATGGTAAATCCTACGAGCAGTACTTC	CASSLFGQGYGKSYEQYF
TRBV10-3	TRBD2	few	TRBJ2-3	TGTGCCATCAGTAAAACTAGCGGGAGAAGCACAGATACGCAGTATTTT	CAISKTSGRSTDTQYF
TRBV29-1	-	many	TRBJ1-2	TGCAGCGTCGCGGAGGGGAGCGGCTACACCTTC	CSVAEGSGYTF
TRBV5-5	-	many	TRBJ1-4	TGTGCCAGCAGCTTCGGATGGAGAGAAAAACTGTTTTTT	CASSFGWREKLFF
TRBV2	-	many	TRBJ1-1	TGTGCCAGCAAGAGAAACAGGGACACTGAAGCTTTCTTT	CASKRNRDTEAFF
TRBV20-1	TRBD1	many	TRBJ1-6	TGCAGTGCCCAAAAGGGGGCGCAGGCAAATTCACCCCTCCACTTT	CSAQKGAQANSPLHF
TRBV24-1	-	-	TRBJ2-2	TGTGCCACCAGTGATCCCCGGGGGACCGGGGAGCTGTTTTTT	CATSDPRGTGELFF
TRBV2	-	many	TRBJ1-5	TGTGCCAGCAGCGGCGACAGAAGCAATCAGCCCCAGCATTTT	CASSGDRSNQPQHF
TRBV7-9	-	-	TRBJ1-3	TGTGCCAGCAGCCCTGGCGTTAGCTCTGGAAACACCATATATTTT	CASSPGVSSGNTIYF
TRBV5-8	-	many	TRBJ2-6	TGTGCCAGCAGCCGGACGGACTCTGGGGCCAACGTCCTGACTTTC	CASSRTDSGANVLTF
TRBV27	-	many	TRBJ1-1	TGTGCCAGCAGCTCTGGAGGGCCACGTACTGAAGCTTTCTTT	CASSSGGPRTEAFF
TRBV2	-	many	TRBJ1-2	TGTGCCAGCAGCGAGTCGGGACCTATTTATGGCTACACCTTC	CASSESGPIYGYTF